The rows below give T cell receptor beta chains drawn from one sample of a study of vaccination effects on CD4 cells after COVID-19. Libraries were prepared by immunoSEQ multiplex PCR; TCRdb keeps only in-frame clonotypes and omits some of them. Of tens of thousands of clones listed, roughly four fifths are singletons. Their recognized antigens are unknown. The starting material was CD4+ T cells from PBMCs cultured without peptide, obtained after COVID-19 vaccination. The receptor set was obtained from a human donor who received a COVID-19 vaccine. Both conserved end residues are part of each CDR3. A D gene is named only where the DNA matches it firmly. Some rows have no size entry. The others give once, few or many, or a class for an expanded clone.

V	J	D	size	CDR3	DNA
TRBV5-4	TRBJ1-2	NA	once	CASSFERAYGYTF	TGTGCCAGCAGCTTTGAAAGGGCCTATGGCTACACCTTC
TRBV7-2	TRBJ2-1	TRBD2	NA	CASSSTSGSYNEQFF	TGTGCCAGCAGCTCAACTAGCGGCTCCTACAATGAGCAGTTCTTC
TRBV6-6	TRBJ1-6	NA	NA	CASSKQGYNSPLHF	TGTGCCAGCAGTAAACAGGGTTATAATTCACCCCTCCACTTT
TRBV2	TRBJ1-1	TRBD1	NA	CASRDRGQSTEAFF	TGTGCCAGCAGGGACAGGGGGCAGTCTACTGAAGCTTTCTTT
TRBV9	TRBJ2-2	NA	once	CASSVGGGGDSPGELFF	TGTGCCAGCAGCGTAGGGGGCGGTGGGGACTCCCCCGGGGAGCTGTTTTTT
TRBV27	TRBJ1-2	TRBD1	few	CASSTPQGARSNYGYTF	TGTGCCAGCAGTACACCCCAGGGGGCGCGGTCTAACTATGGCTACACCTTC
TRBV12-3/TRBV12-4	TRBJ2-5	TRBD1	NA	CATSRGPSETQYF	TGTGCCACCAGCAGGGGGCCGAGTGAGACCCAGTACTTC
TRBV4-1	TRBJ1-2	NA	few	CASSQTILANYGYTF	TGCGCCAGCAGCCAAACGATCCTGGCTAACTATGGCTACACCTTC
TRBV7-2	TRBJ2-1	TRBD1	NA	CASSPGTGYNEQFF	TGTGCCAGCAGCCCCGGGACAGGTTACAATGAGCAGTTCTTC
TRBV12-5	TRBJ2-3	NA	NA	CASGLVLDGQITTDTQYF	TGTGCTAGTGGTTTGGTACTCGACGGACAGATTACCACAGATACGCAGTATTTT
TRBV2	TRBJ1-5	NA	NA	CASSGTEYSNQPQHF	TGTGCCAGCAGTGGGACGGAGTATAGCAATCAGCCCCAGCATTTT
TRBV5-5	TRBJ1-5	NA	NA	CASSGDQGQPQHF	TGTGCCAGCAGCGGGGACCAGGGACAGCCCCAGCATTTT
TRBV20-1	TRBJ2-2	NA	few	CSARDRTGELFF	TGCAGTGCTCGTGACAGAACCGGGGAGCTGTTTTTT
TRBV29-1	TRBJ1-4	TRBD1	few	CSVARDRANEKLFF	TGCAGCGTAGCCCGGGACAGGGCGAATGAAAAACTGTTTTTT
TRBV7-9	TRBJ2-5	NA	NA	CASSLGSGGETQYF	TGTGCCAGCAGCTTAGGGTCGGGCGGAGAGACCCAGTACTTC
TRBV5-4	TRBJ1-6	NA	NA	CASSLESGGSSPLHF	TGTGCCAGCAGCTTGGAGTCAGGAGGTAGTTCACCCCTCCACTTT
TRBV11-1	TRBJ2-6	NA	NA	CASSLAFDSGANVLTF	TGTGCCAGCAGCTTAGCCTTCGATTCTGGGGCCAACGTCCTGACTTTC
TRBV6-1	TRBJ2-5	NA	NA	CASSENREKWETQYF	TGTGCCAGCAGTGAGAACAGGGAAAAATGGGAGACCCAGTACTTC
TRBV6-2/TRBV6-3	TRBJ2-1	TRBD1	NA	CASSGTGGLNEQFF	TGTGCCAGCAGTGGGACAGGTGGACTGAATGAGCAGTTCTTC
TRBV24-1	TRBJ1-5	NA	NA	CATSDSMSGRNQPQHF	TGTGCCACCAGTGATTCGATGTCCGGGAGGAATCAGCCCCAGCATTTT
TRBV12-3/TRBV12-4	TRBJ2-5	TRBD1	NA	CASRLQGTETQYF	TGTGCCAGCCGACTACAGGGGACGGAGACCCAGTACTTC
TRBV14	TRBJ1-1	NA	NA	CASSQVSGRAFF	TGTGCCAGCAGCCAAGTCTCAGGACGGGCTTTCTTT
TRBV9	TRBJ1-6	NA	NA	CASSVAGSNSPLHF	TGTGCCAGCAGCGTGGCAGGATCTAATTCACCCCTCCACTTT
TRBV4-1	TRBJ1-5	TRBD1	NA	CASSKRTGEDSNQPQHF	TGCGCCAGCAGCAAAAGGACAGGGGAAGATAGCAATCAGCCCCAGCATTTT
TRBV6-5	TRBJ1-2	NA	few	CASSYSKRQNYGYTF	TGTGCCAGCAGTTACTCGAAGCGGCAGAACTATGGCTACACCTTC
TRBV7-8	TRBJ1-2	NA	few	CASRRIQGEGGYTF	TGTGCCAGCAGACGGATCCAGGGAGAAGGTGGCTACACCTTC
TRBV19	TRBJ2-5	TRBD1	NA	CASTPPGQGQETQYF	TGTGCCAGTACCCCCCCGGGACAGGGACAAGAGACCCAGTACTTC
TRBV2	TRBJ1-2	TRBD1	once	CASGDSQPGYTF	TGTGCCAGCGGGGACAGCCAACCTGGCTACACCTTC
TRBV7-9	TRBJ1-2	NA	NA	CASSLDSYGYTF	TGTGCCAGCAGCCTCGACAGCTATGGCTACACCTTC
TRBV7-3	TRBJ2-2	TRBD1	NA	CASSLLGQGDTGELFF	TGTGCCAGCAGCTTATTAGGACAGGGGGACACCGGGGAGCTGTTTTTT
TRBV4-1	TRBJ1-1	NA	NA	CASSPQTVNTEAFF	TGCGCCAGCAGCCCACAGACCGTGAACACTGAAGCTTTCTTT
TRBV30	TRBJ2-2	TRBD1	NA	CASSRGQGLAGELFF	TGTGCCTCCTCCCGAGGACAGGGTCTGGCCGGGGAGCTGTTTTTT
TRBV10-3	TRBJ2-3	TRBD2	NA	CAISSGTSGGMYTDTQYF	TGTGCCATCAGTTCCGGGACTAGCGGGGGAATGTACACAGATACGCAGTATTTT
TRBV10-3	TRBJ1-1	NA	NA	CAIRPGGLNTEAFF	TGTGCCATCAGGCCGGGGGGGTTGAACACTGAAGCTTTCTTT
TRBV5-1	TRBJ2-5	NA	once	CASSQGNQETQYF	TGCGCCAGCAGTCAGGGGAACCAAGAGACCCAGTACTTC
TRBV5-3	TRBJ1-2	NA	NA	CARSFLTENYGYTF	TGTGCCAGAAGCTTCCTGACGGAGAACTATGGCTACACCTTC
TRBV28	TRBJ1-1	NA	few	CASRPTGAYTEAFF	TGTGCCAGCAGACCTACGGGGGCGTACACTGAAGCTTTCTTT
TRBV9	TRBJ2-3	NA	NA	CASSVVPGGTDTQYF	TGTGCCAGCAGCGTAGTGCCTGGGGGCACAGATACGCAGTATTTT
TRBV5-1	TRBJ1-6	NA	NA	CASSLGGSQGSPLHF	TGCGCCAGCAGCTTGGGCGGCTCCCAGGGGTCACCCCTCCACTTT
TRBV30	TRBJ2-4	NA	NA	CAWSGGKAKNIQYF	TGTGCCTGGAGTGGGGGAAAAGCCAAAAACATTCAGTACTTC
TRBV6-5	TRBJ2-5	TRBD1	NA	CASMPDRGRLETQYF	TGTGCCAGCATGCCGGACAGGGGGCGCCTGGAGACCCAGTACTTC
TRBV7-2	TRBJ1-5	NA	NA	CASSFLGRKPQHF	TGTGCCAGCAGCTTCTTGGGCAGGAAGCCCCAGCATTTT
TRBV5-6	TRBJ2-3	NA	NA	CASSLSRELRDTQYF	TGTGCCAGCAGCTTGAGTAGGGAGCTTAGAGATACGCAGTATTTT
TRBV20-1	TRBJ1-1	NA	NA	CSAPDLAEAFF	TGCAGTGCGCCGGACTTAGCTGAAGCTTTCTTT
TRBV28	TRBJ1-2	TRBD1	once	CASRKGQGRGYTF	TGTGCCAGCAGGAAAGGACAGGGGAGAGGCTACACCTTC
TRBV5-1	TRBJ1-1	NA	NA	CASSLTVGNTEAFF	TGCGCCAGCAGCTTGACGGTGGGGAACACTGAAGCTTTCTTT
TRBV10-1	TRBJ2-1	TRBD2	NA	CASSLFSGGLYNEQFF	TGCGCCAGCAGCCTTTTTAGCGGGGGGCTCTACAATGAGCAGTTCTTC
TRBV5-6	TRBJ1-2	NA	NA	CASSSRTDGGGYTF	TGTGCCAGCAGTTCCCGGACGGATGGAGGTGGCTACACCTTC
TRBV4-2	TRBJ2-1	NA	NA	CASSFQDQSTETFF	TGTGCCAGCAGCTTCCAAGATCAGAGCACAGAGACGTTCTTC
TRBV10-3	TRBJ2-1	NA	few	CAISENNEQFF	TGTGCCATCAGTGAGAACAATGAGCAGTTCTTC
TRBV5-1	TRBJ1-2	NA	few	CASSFSNYGYTF	TGCGCCAGCAGCTTTTCGAACTATGGCTACACCTTC
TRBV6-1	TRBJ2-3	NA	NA	CASRGVIAADTQYF	TGTGCCAGCAGGGGGGTTATTGCCGCAGATACGCAGTATTTT